The sequence of this T cell receptor beta chain was determined in a study of cytomegalovirus exposure and HLA in healthy donors. The PCR used 60 Vbeta and 13 Jbeta primers. Profiling relied on immunoSEQ multiplex PCR, and the TCRdb table lists in-frame clones only, not all of them. The data contain under 200,000 clones, 80% of them singletons. The CDR3 is 12 amino acids. V was trimmed by 5 bases and J by 3 bases, leaving 8 bases between them. CDR1 is MNHEY, CDR2 SVGAGI, per germline. The chain carries TRBV6-5 and TRBJ2-7; D is perhaps TRBD1 (5 bases). Source material: PBMCs. This sequence originates from a man younger than 45 in good health and CMV-seronegative. The CDR3 region has the DNA TGTGCCAGCAGTGCGGACATCTACGAGCAGTACTTC. It codes for CASSADIYEQYF.